A single TCR beta chain is shown here with its context. This sample is part of a study of blood T cell repertoires in COVID-19. Profiling relied on immunoSEQ multiplex PCR, and the TCRdb table lists in-frame clones only, not all of them. The table lists 330,000 or so clones, over 75% of them singletons. Trimming pared 2 bases from V and 2 bases from J, leaving 11 bases between. The CDR3 spans 15 residues. Germline V gene sequence: CDR1 SGHTA, CDR2 FQGNSA. Cohorts were assigned according to the clinical history that participants reported. The rearrangement joins TRBV7-2 to TRBJ2-3; D possibly corresponds to TRBD2 (5 bases). Sequencing used PBMCs or T cells enriched from blood (not recorded which). The clonotype comes from a man aged 25 to 45 who had recovered from COVID-19. CDR3 residues: CASSLREGLTDTQYF. CDR3 sequence (DNA): TGTGCCAGCAGCTTAAGAGAGGGCCTCACAGATACGCAGTATTTT.